This TCR beta chain derives from a study of technical replicates of blood from several donors. The repertoire was sequenced with immunoSEQ multiplex PCR; TCRdb's copy has only in-frame clones and lacks some. Counted here are approximately 81,000 clones, 95% occurring once; the ten biggest clones make up roughly 0.37%. CDR1 and CDR2 from the germline V gene are LNHDA and SQIVND (reference sequence). The CDR3 covers 12 residues. The trim removed 10 bases at V and 1 base at J, leaving 3 bases unmatched. The TCR originated in a human donor in good health. Sequencing used T cells isolated from PBMCs. The chain recombines TRBV19 with TRBJ1-1; 7 bases match TRBD1. The chain's CDR3 is CATRQGNTEAFF. CDR3 bases: TGTGCCACTCGACAGGGGAACACTGAAGCTTTCTTT.